Below, 27 T cell receptor beta chains from the same sample are listed, as sequenced in a study of technical replicates of blood from a few donors. The method was immunoSEQ multiplex PCR; TCRdb's version includes in-frame clones alone and lacks a portion of them. The sample has some 66,000 clones, roughly 90% seen once. The sample comprised PBMCs. These receptors all stem from a human donor in good health. Some clones in this sample may be carry-over from other donors' samples.

V is TRBV4-2 and J is TRBJ2-7; 10 bases fit TRBD2. The CDR3 runs to 21 residues. The junction had 17 bases not matched to a gene; V was cut back by 0 bases and J by 0 bases. Germline CDR1 is LGHNA and CDR2 is YNFKEQ. The CDR3 DNA is TGTGCCAGCAGCCAAGAAGTCAATTTCCTAGCGGGAGCCGTTTCCTCCTACGAGCAGTACTTC. Translated: CASSQEVNFLAGAVSSYEQYF.

The rearrangement joins TRBV4-1 to TRBJ2-5; D remains unclear. The germline V gene has CDR1 MGHRA and CDR2 YSYEKL. The ends were cut back, 1 base at V and 5 bases at J, with 14 bases in the middle. The CDR3 has 15 residues. The CDR3 DNA follows: TGCGCCAGCAGCCAAGTAGAATCCGTAATTGAGACCCAGTACTTC. Protein product: CASSQVESVIETQYF.

This rearrangement joins TRBV20-1 to TRBJ2-7; 7 nucleotides line up with TRBD2. Germline V gene sequence: CDR1 DFQATT, CDR2 SNEGSKA (reference sequence). The CDR3 has 11 amino acids. The trim removed 6 bases at V and 3 bases at J, leaving 2 bases unmatched. The CDR3 region has the DNA TGCAGTGCCGGGACTAACTACGAGCAGTACTTC. Translating gives CSAGTNYEQYF.

The chain employs TRBV6-5 and TRBJ1-2; tentatively, D is TRBD1 (6 bases). Trimming removed 7 bases from V and 2 bases from J, with 11 bases in between. The germline CDR1 and CDR2 sequences are MNHEY and SVGAGI. The CDR3 length is 13 residues. The CDR3 coding sequence is TGTGCCAGCACTCTAGACAGGAACTATGGCTACACCTTC. This codes for CASTLDRNYGYTF.

The rearrangement uses TRBV4-3 and TRBJ1-6; D is undetermined. CDR3 length equals 14 residues. Trimming cost V 0 bases and J 14 bases, with 14 bases left between them. Germline CDR1 LGHNA, CDR2 YSLEER. The CDR3 DNA sequence: TGCGCCAGCAGCCAAGATGGGCGGGCCGAGGCCCTCCACTTT. It is translated as CASSQDGRAEALHF.

The gene calls are TRBV7-6 and TRBJ1-6; tentative D call: TRBD1 (5 bases). The CDR3 has 17 residues. In germline, CDR1 is SGHVS, CDR2 FNYEAQ. The V and J ends lost 0 bases and 1 base respectively, with 10 bases between them. The CDR3 here is CASSLARVGSYNSPLHF. In DNA form, the CDR3 reads TGTGCCAGCAGCTTAGCCAGGGTCGGTTCCTATAATTCACCCCTCCACTTT.

V gene TRBV9 combines with J gene TRBJ2-1; 11 bases match TRBD2. V trimming: 4 bases; J trimming: 0 bases; junction bases outside the gene matches: 0. CDR1 SGDLS and CDR2 YYNGEE come from the germline V gene. The CDR3 spans 15 residues. CDR3 DNA sequence: TGTGCCAGCAGCACTAGCGGGAGCTCCTACAATGAGCAGTTCTTC. As protein: CASSTSGSSYNEQFF.

The chain links TRBV10-3 to TRBJ2-7, with a possible D match to TRBD1 (6 bases). This CDR3 has 14 amino acids. Trimming shortened V by 6 bases and J by 8 bases, and 20 bases separated the two germline ends. Per germline, CDR1 ENHRY and CDR2 SYGVKD. The CDR3 reads CAIRINKTGLKQYF. Written as DNA, the CDR3 is TGTGCCATCAGAATCAACAAGACAGGCTTAAAGCAGTACTTC.

The chain combines TRBV4-3 with TRBJ2-3, with 11 bases identical to TRBD2. With V trimmed by 0 bases and J by 1 base, 9 bases remained unmatched. This CDR3 comprises 19 residues. The V gene's germline CDR1 is LGHNA and CDR2 YSLEER. CDR3 loop: CASSQDLSSGGKGTDTQYF. The CDR3 coding sequence is TGCGCCAGCAGCCAAGATTTGTCTAGCGGGGGGAAGGGCACAGATACGCAGTATTTT.

The chain couples TRBV2 to TRBJ2-7, with TRBD2 matching over 16 bases. CDR1 SNHLY and CDR2 FYNNEI come from the germline V gene. The CDR3 runs 19 residues. Trimming removed 1 base from V and 4 bases from J; junction bases left unmatched: 10. CDR3 DNA: TGTGCCAGCAGTGAAGGGTGGGGACTAGCGGGAGGGCCGGGATACGAGCAGTACTTC. This codes for CASSEGWGLAGGPGYEQYF.

V usage is TRBV30 and J usage is TRBJ2-1, with TRBD2 as a possible D gene (7 bases). This CDR3 region has 19 residues. Germline V gene lookup returns CDR1 GTSNPN and CDR2 SVGIG (reference sequence). V was shortened by 4 bases and J by 8 bases, with 33 bases between the two germline ends. The DNA for the CDR3 is TGTGCCTGGACCCGAAGGTGGGGGGCTAGGGGCGGGAGAGGCTATGAGCAGTTCTTC. The encoded protein is CAWTRRWGARGGRGYEQFF.

V gene TRBV25-1 combines with J gene TRBJ2-2; no definite D call. CDR3 length equals 11 residues. Germline V gene sequence: CDR1 MGHDK, CDR2 SYGVNS. V lost 7 bases and J 5 bases, leaving 5 bases between the germline ends. CDR3 amino acids: CASTRTGELFF. Here the CDR3 DNA reads TGTGCCAGCACCCGTACCGGGGAGCTGTTTTTT.

This clone has just one count. The V gene is TRBV19, the J gene TRBJ2-4; TRBD1 might be the D (6 bases). Trimming left V 11 bases short and J 10 bases short, with 18 bases between. Germline CDR1 and CDR2: LNHDA and SQIVND (reference sequence). This CDR3 region has 12 residues. The CDR3 is CASYEGQGIQYF. The CDR3 nucleotides are TGTGCCTCTTATGAGGGACAAGGAATTCAGTACTTC.

This sequence joins TRBV6-5 and TRBJ2-7, with TRBD1 as a possible D gene (6 bases). The CDR3 runs to 13 residues. Trimming removed 2 bases at V and 12 bases at J, with 17 bases between. In germline, CDR1 is MNHEY, CDR2 SVGAGI. The CDR3 reads CASSYERGSRRYF. The CDR3 DNA follows: TGTGCCAGCAGTTACGAGAGGGGGTCCCGGCGGTACTTC.

V is TRBV27 and J is TRBJ1-2; D is undetermined. V lost 2 bases, J lost 7 bases, and 20 bases lay in between. Germline assignment: CDR1 MNHEY and CDR2 SMNVEV (reference sequence). The CDR3 is 16 amino acids. The CDR3 DNA reads as TGTGCCAGCAGTTTAACCCCCTCGAGCCCCCGGGGTGGCTACACCTTC. Translated, it gives CASSLTPSSPRGGYTF.

This chain connects TRBV2 to TRBJ2-5; 8 nucleotides match TRBD2. Germline CDR1 is SNHLY and CDR2 is FYNNEI. V dropped 5 bases and J dropped 4; count of bases not matched to a gene: 9. The CDR3 is 15 amino acids. This CDR3 reads CASSRGLGAPETQYF. The CDR3, as DNA: TGTGCCAGCAGTCGGGGACTAGGAGCGCCAGAGACCCAGTACTTC.

This clone was seen a few times. The CDR3 nucleotides are TGCGCCAGCCGTCAGATCCGTAGCGGGGGGAACACCGGGGAGCTGTTTTTT. Translated, it gives CASRQIRSGGNTGELFF. The chain couples TRBV5-1 to TRBJ2-2, with 9 positions matching TRBD2. V shed 7 bases, J shed 1 base, and the junction held 11 bases outside the gene matches. Germline assignment: CDR1 SGHRS and CDR2 YFSETQ. The CDR3 extends over 17 amino acids. The variable domain in full, completed from reference TRBV5-1 and TRBJ2-2, reads KAGVTQTPRYLIKTRGQQVTLSCSPISGHRSVSWYQQTPGQGLQFLFEYFSETQRNKGNFPGRFSGRQFSNSRSEMNVSTLELGDSALYLCASRQIRSGGNTGELFFGEGSRLTVL.

The chain is built from TRBV6-6 and TRBJ2-7, with 7 bases matching TRBD1. CDR1 and CDR2 (germline): MNHNY, SVGAGI (reference sequence). The V and J ends lost 2 bases and 0 bases, in that order; junction bases with no gene match: 4. This CDR3 has 15 residues. The CDR3 reads CASSYPGTASYEQYF. CDR3 DNA sequence: TGTGCCAGCAGTTACCCTGGGACAGCCTCCTACGAGCAGTACTTC.

The rearrangement joins TRBV7-9 to TRBJ2-1, with TRBD1 identical over 12 bases. V lost 1 base and J lost 4; bases outside the gene matches: 5. The CDR3 has 17 residues. Germline assignment: CDR1 SEHNR and CDR2 FQNEAQ (reference sequence). The CDR3 DNA reads TGTGCCAGCAGCTTAGGGGACAGGGGGCCTGTTTACAATGAGCAGTTCTTC. Translating gives CASSLGDRGPVYNEQFF.

V is TRBV18 and J is TRBJ2-7, with TRBD1 as a possible D gene (6 bases). The germline V gene encodes CDR1 KGHSH and CDR2 LQKENI. This CDR3 has 13 amino acids. Trimming shortened V by 6 bases and J by 0 bases, and 9 bases separated the two germline ends. The DNA of the CDR3 is TGTGCCAGCTCGCGAGGGGGCTCCTACGAGCAGTACTTC. Encoded protein: CASSRGGSYEQYF.

This chain joins TRBV7-2 and TRBJ1-2; 8 positions agree with TRBD1. Trimming took 3 bases from V and 3 from J; bases not matched to a gene: 3. CDR3 length equals 14 residues. From germline, CDR1 is SGHTA and CDR2 FQGNSA. CDR3 sequence: CASSFQGADYGYTF. CDR3 nucleotide sequence: TGTGCCAGCAGCTTCCAGGGGGCGGACTATGGCTACACCTTC.

The genes are TRBV7-2 and TRBJ1-2, with 9 bases identical to TRBD1. J lost 6 bases, V lost 3 bases, and 8 bases had no gene match. The CDR3 length is 15 residues. Germline CDR1 reads SGHTA; CDR2 reads FQGNSA. The CDR3 reads CASSFAGTGPNGYTF. The CDR3 DNA reads as TGTGCCAGCAGCTTTGCCGGGACAGGGCCAAATGGCTACACCTTC.

This chain links TRBV10-3 with TRBJ2-5; TRBD2 aligns across 10 bases. The CDR3 has 15 residues. Germline V gene sequence: CDR1 ENHRY, CDR2 SYGVKD. The trim removed 0 bases at V and 7 bases at J, leaving 5 bases unmatched. As DNA, the CDR3 is TGTGCCATCAGTGAGTCCGCTAGCGGGAGTTGGACCCAGTACTTC. Its protein product is CAISESASGSWTQYF.

The chain combines TRBV6-5 with TRBJ2-7; 10 nucleotides agree with TRBD2. From germline, CDR1 is MNHEY and CDR2 SVGAGI. J was trimmed by 3 bases and V by 2 bases; bases with no gene match: 1. The CDR3 covers 14 residues. The CDR3 is CASSYRLAGYEQYF. The DNA for the CDR3 is TGTGCCAGCAGTTACCGACTAGCGGGCTACGAGCAGTACTTC.

V usage is TRBV18 and J usage is TRBJ2-7; the D gene is possibly TRBD1 (5 bases). Germline CDR1 and CDR2: KGHSH and LQKENI. Trimming shortened V by 2 bases and J by 6 bases, and 20 bases separated the two germline ends. CDR3 length: 16 residues. CDR3 sequence reads: CASSPSLGRWGREQYF. In nucleotides, the CDR3 is TGTGCCAGCTCACCATCCCTAGGGCGGTGGGGCCGCGAGCAGTACTTC.

CDR3 sequence (DNA): TGTGCCAGCAGCTTAGGGGGGCCAGGACCAGATACGCAGTATTTT. It is translated as CASSLGGPGPDTQYF. This chain uses TRBV11-3 with TRBJ2-3; TRBD1 might be the D (6 bases). Looked up from germline, CDR1 is SGHNT and CDR2 is YENEEA. V was cut by 1 base and J by 4 bases, with 12 bases left in between. The CDR3 is 15 residues long.

This sequence joins TRBV2 and TRBJ2-2; TRBD2 is a possible D gene (5 bases). Looked up from germline, CDR1 is SNHLY and CDR2 is FYNNEI. This CDR3 has 14 amino acids. Trimming cost V 6 bases and J 0 bases, with 8 bases left between them. The CDR3 nucleotides read TGTGCCAGCAGACGGGAATCGAACACCGGGGAGCTGTTTTTT. Amino acids: CASRRESNTGELFF.